This TCR beta chain was recorded in a study of identical twins. Trimming left V 7 bases short and J 3 bases short, with 12 bases between. CDR1 is SGHAT, CDR2 FQNNGV, per germline. The CDR3 totals 14 residues. Overall study findings and caveats: The study found that models underestimated out-of-frame TCR alpha sharing in monozygotic twins.

MiXCR, applied by TCRdb to the 5' RACE reads, yields one record per CDR3 protein. In the table there are about 520,000 distinct CDR3 sequences, 20% to 25% of which are singletons. This clonotype was counted only a few times. Its antigen is not identified. This same sample was also part of a study on T cells expressing NK-cell markers. This second report adds: Restriction of the sorted population to alpha-beta TCR T cells was achieved in several experiments with an anti-gamma-delta TCR antibody. Dominance of the CD3+CD56-NKG2C+ fraction by these clonotypes also held in several donors.

The sequenced material came from CD4+ T cells sorted from blood. This receptor was taken from a young woman in good health. The genes are TRBV11-2 and TRBJ2-2; D unclear. The DNA of the CDR3 is TGTGCCAGCACCTCGGCGTCACACACCGGGGAGCTGTTTTTT. Translating it yields CASTSASHTGELFF.